The clone carrying this TCR beta chain was counted at least ten times. The source of the sample is a study of T cells after yellow fever vaccination. This CDR3 contains 15 residues. The trim removed 1 base at V and 5 bases at J, leaving 3 bases unmatched. Germline CDR1 and CDR2: LGHNA and YSLEER. In TCRdb, the 5' RACE reads were re-called with MiXCR into one record per CDR3 protein. Of a few hundred thousand distinct CDR3 sequences listed, 3% to 4.5% are singletons. The sample in question was PBMCs, obtained 5 days after the yellow fever booster vaccination. The source is a man between 18 and 29 years old who received the YFV17D yellow fever vaccine. The chain combines TRBV4-3 with TRBJ2-1; 9 nucleotides align to TRBD1. CDR3 protein: CASSQGWTGDNEQFF. CDR3 in DNA: TGCGCCAGCAGCCAAGGTTGGACAGGGGACAATGAGCAGTTCTTC.